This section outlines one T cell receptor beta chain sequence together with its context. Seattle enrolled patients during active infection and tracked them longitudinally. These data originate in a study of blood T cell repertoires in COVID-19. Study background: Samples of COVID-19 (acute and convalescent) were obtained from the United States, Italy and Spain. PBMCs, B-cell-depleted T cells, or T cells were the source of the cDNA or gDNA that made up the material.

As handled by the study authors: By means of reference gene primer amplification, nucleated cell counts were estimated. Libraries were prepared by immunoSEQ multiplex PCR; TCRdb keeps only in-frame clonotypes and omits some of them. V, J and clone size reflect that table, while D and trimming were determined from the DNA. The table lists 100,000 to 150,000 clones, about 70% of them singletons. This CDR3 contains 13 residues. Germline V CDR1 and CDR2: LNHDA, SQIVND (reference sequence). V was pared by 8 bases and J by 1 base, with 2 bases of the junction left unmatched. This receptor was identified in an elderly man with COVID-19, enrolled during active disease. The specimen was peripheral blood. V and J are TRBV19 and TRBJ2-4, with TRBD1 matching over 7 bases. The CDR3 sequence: CASSQGAKNIQYF. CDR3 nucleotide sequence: TGTGCCAGTTCACAGGGGGCCAAAAACATTCAGTACTTC.